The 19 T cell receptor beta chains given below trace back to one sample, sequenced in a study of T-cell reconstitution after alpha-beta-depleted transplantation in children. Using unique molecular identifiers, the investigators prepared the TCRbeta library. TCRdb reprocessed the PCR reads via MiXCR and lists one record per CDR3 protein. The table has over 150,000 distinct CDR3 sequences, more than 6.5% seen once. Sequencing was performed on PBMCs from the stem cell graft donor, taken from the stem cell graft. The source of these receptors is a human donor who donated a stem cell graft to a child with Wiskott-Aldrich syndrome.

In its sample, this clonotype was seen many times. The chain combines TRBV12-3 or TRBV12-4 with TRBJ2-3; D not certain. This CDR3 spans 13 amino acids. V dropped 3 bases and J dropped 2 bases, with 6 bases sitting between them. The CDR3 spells CASSFNFTDTQYF. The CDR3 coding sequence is TGTGCCAGCAGTTTTAATTTCACAGATACGCAGTATTTT.

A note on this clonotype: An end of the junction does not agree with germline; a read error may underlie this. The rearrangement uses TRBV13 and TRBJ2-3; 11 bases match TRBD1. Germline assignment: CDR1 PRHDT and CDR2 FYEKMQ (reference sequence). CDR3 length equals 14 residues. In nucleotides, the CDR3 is TGTGCCAGCAGTCGGACAGGGGGCCCAGATACCCAGTATTTT. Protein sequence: CASSRTGGPDTQYF.

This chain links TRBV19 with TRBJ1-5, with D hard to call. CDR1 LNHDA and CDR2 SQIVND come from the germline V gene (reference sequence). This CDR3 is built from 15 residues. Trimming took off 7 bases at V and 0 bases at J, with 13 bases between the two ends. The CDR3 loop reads CASNTSPDSNQPQHF. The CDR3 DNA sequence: TGTGCCAGTAACACCTCGCCCGATAGCAATCAGCCCCAGCATTTT.

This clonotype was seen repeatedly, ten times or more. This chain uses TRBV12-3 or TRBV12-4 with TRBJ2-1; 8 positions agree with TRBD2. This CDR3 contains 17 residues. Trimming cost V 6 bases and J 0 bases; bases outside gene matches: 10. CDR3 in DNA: TGTGCCAGCAGCCCTTGGCGGGCGGGGGGCTCCTACAATGAGCAGTTCTTC. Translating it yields CASSPWRAGGSYNEQFF.

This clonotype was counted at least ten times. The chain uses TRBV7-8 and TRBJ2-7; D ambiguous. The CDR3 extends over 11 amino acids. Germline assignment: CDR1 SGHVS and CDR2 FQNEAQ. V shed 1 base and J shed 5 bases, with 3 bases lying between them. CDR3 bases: TGTGCCAGCAGCTTAGTCGACGAGCAGTACTTC. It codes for CASSLVDEQYF.

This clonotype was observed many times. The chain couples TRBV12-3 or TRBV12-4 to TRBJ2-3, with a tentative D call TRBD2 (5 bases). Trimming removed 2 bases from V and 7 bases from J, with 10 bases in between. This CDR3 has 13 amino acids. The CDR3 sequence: CASSLRERNTQYF. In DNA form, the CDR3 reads TGTGCCAGCAGTTTAAGGGAGCGTAATACGCAGTATTTT.

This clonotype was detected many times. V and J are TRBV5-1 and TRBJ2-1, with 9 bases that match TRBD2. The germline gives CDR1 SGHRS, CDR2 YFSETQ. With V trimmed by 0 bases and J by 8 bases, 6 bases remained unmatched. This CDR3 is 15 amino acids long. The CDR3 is CASSLDGTSYDEQFF. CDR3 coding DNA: TGCGCCAGCAGCTTGGACGGGACTAGCTATGATGAGCAGTTCTTC.

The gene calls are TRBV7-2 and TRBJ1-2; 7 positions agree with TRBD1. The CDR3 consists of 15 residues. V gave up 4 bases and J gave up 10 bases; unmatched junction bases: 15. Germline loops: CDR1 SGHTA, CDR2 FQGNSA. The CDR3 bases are TGTGCCAGCAGCTCGAATATGGACAGGATTAGACTCTACACCTTC. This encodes CASSSNMDRIRLYTF.

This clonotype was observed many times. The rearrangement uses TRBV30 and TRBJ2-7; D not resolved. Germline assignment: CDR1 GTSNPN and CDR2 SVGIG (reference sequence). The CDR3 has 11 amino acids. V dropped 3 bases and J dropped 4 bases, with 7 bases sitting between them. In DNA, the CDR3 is TGTGCCTGGAGCCCAAGTTACGAGCAGTACTTC. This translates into CAWSPSYEQYF.

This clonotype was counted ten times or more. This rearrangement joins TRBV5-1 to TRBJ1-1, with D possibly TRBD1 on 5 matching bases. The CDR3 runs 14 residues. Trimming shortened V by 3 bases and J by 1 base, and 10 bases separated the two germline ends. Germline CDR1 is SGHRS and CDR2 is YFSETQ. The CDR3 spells CASSSGLKNTEAFF. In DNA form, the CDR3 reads TGCGCCAGCAGCTCGGGACTGAAGAACACTGAAGCTTTCTTT.

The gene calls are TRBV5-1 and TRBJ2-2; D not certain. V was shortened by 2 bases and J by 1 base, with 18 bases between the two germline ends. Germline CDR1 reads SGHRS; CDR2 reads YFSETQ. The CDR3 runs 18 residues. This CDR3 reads CASSFSLVGQLNTGELFF. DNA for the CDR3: TGCGCCAGCAGCTTCTCGCTGGTCGGGCAGCTGAACACCGGGGAGCTGTTTTTT.

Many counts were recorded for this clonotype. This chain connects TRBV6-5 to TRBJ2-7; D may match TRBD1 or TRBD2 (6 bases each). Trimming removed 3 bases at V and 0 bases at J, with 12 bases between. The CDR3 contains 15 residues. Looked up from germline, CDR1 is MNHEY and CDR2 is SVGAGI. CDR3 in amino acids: CASSYGGPSSYEQYF. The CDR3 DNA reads TGTGCCAGCAGTTATGGGGGGCCTAGCTCCTACGAGCAGTACTTC.

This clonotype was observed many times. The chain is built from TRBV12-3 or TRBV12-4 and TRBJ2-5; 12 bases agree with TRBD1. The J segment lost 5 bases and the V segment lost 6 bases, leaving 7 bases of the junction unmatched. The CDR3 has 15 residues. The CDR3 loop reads CASRSGQGAWETQYF. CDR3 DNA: TGTGCCAGCAGGTCGGGACAGGGGGCCTGGGAGACCCAGTACTTC.

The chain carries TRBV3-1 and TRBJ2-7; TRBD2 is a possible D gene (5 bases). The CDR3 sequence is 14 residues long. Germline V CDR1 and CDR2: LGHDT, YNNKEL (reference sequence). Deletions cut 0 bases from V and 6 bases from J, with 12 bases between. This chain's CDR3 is CASSQDRTLSEQYF. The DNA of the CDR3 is TGTGCCAGCAGCCAAGATCGGACTTTGTCCGAGCAGTACTTC.

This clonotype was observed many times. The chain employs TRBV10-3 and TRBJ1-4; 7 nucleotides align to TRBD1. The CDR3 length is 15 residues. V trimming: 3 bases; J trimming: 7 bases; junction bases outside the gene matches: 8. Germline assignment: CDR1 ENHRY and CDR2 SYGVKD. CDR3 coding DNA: TGTGCCATCAGTGAAACAGGGGTACCGTCTGAAAAACTGTTTTTT. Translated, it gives CAISETGVPSEKLFF.

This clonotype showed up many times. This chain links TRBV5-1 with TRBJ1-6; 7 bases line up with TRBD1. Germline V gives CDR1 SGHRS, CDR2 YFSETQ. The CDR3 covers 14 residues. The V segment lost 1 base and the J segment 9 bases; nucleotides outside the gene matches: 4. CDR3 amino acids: CASSLTGEVSPLHF. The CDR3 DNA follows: TGCGCCAGCAGCTTGACAGGGGAGGTTTCACCCCTCCACTTT.

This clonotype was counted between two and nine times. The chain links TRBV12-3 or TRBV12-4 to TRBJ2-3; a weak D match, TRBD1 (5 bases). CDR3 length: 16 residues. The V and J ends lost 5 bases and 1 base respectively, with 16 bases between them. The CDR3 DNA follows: TGTGCCAGCAGTCCCCTGGGGCAGAAGGGCACAGATACGCAGTATTTT. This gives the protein CASSPLGQKGTDTQYF.

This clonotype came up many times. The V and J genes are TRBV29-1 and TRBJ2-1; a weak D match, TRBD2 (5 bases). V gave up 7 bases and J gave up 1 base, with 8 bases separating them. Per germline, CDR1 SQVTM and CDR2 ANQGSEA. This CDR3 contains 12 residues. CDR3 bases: TGCAGCGGGGCGGGTTCCTACAATGAGCAGTTCTTC. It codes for CSGAGSYNEQFF.

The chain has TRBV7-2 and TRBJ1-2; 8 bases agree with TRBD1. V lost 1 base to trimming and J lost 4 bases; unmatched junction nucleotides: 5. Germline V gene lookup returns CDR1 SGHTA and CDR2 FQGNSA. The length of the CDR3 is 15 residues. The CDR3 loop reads CASSLVQGAGYGYTF. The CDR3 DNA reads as TGTGCCAGCAGCTTAGTCCAGGGGGCGGGCTATGGCTACACCTTC.